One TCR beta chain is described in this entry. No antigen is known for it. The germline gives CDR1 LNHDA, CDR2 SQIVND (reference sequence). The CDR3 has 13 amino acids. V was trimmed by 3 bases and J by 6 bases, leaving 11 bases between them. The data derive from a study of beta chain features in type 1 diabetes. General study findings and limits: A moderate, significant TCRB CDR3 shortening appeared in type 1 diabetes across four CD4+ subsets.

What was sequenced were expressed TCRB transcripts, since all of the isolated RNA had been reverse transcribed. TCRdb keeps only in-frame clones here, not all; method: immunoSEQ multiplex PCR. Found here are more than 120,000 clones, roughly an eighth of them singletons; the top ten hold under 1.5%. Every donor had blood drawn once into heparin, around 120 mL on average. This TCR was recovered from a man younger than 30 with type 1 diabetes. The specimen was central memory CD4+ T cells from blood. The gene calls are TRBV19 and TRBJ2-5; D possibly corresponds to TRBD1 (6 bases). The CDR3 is CASSMGAEKTQYF. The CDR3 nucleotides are TGTGCCAGTAGTATGGGGGCTGAAAAGACCCAGTACTTC.